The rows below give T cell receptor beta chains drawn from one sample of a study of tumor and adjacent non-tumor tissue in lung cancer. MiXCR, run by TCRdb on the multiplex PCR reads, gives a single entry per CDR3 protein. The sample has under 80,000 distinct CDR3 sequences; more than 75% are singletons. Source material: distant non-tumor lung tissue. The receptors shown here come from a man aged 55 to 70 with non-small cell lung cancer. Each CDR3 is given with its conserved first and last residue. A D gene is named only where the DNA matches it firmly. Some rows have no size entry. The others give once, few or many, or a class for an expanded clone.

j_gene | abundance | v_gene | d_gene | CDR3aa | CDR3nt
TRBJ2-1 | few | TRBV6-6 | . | CASRGRGVYNEQFF | TGTGCCAGCAGAGGACGGGGAGTCTACAATGAGCAGTTCTTC
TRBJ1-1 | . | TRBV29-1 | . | CSVGGHSTEAFF | TGCAGCGTGGGAGGCCACTCGACTGAAGCTTTCTTT
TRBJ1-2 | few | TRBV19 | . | CASSTYEGESGLIYGYTF | TGTGCCAGTAGTACCTACGAAGGGGAGTCCGGGCTAATCTATGGCTACACCTTC
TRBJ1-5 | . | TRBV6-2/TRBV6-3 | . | CASNPIGEGDQSQHF | TGTGCCAGCAACCCTATAGGGGAAGGAGATCAGTCCCAGCATTTT
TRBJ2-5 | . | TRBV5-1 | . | CTSSYPRGPQTETRYF | TGCACCAGCAGCTACCCGCGGGGACCCCAGACAGAGACCCGGTACTTC
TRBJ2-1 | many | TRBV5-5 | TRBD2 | CASSLVGRANEQFF | TGTGCCAGCAGCTTGGTCGGGAGGGCCAATGAGCAGTTCTTC
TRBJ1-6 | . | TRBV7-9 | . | CASIKGPGRGLLLHF | TGTGCCAGCATCAAAGGTCCAGGGAGGGGATTACTCCTCCACTTT
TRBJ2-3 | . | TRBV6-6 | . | CASSYSLYDTQYF | TGTGCTAGCAGTTACTCGTTGTATGATACGCAGTATTTT
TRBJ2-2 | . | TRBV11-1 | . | CASNYTSSIGKLFF | TGTGCCAGCAACTATACTAGTAGCATCGGGAAGCTGTTTTTT
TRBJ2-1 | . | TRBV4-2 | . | CASSQDLHVPEQFF | TGTGCCAGCAGCCAAGATCTCCACGTTCCCGAGCAGTTCTTC
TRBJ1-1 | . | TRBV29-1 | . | CSVKRVNTEAFF | TGCAGCGTAAAGAGGGTGAACACTGAAGCTTTCTTT
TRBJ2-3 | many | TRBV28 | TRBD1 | CASSFPLEQPGQRSTDTQYF | TGTGCCAGCAGTTTCCCCCTAGAACAACCGGGACAGAGATCCACAGATACGCAGTATTTT
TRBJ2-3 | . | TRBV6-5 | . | CAIRPGVSTDTHYF | TGTGCCATCCGCCCGGGGGTTAGCACAGATACGCATTATTTT
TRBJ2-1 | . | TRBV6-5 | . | CPSTWGSTNEQFF | TGTCCCAGCACCTGGGGTAGCACTAATGAGCAGTTCTTC
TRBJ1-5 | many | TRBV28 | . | CASSWARGSNQPQHF | TGTGCCAGCAGTTGGGCGAGGGGAAGCAATCAGCCCCAGCATTTT
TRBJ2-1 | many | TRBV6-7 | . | CASRNGWRGGYNEQFF | TGTGCCAGCAGAAACGGGTGGAGGGGGGGCTACAATGAGCAGTTCTTC
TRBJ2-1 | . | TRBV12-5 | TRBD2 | CASGSYSSGRDHSYNEQFF | TGTGCTAGTGGTTCCTACTCTAGCGGGAGGGACCACTCCTACAACGAGCAGTTCTTC
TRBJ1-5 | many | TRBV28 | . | CASREGAGQPQHF | TGTGCCAGCAGGGAAGGGGCAGGGCAGCCCCAGCATTTT
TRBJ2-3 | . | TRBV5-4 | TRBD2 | CPNRPIQREPGDTQYF | TGTCCCAACAGGCCTATCCAGCGGGAGCCGGGAGATACGCAGTATTTT
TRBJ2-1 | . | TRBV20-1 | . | CSTRLAGGVSNEQFF | TGTAGTACTAGATTAGCCGGGGGAGTCTCAAATGAGCAATTCTTC
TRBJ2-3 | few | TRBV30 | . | CAWGVGGIGDTQYF | TGTGCCTGGGGGGTCGGCGGGATAGGGGATACGCAGTATTTT
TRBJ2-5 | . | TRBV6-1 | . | CASSGLQETQYF | TGTGCCAGCAGTGGACTTCAAGAGACTCAGTACTTC
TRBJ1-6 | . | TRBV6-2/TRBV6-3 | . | CASSLTGEWSPLHF | TGTGCCAGCAGCCTGACAGGAGAGTGGTCACCCCTCCACTTT
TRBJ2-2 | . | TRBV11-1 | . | CASSYISDIGKLFF | TGTGCCAGCAGCTATATTAGTGACATCGGGAAGCTGTTTTTT
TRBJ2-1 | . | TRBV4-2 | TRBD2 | CTSSLGTINEQSF | TGTACCAGCAGCCTTGGGACTATTAATGAGCAGTCCTTC
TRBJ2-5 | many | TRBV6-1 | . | CASSPQGGETQYF | TGTGCCAGCAGTCCGCAGGGGGGAGAGACCCAGTACTTC
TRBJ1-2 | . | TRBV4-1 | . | CASTSSSGGGMNYGYTF | TGCGCCAGCACATCCTCATCCGGTGGAGGGATGAACTATGGCTACACCTTC
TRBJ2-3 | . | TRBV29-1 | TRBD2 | CSIVAGAGSADTQCF | TGCAGCATTGTTGCGGGAGCGGGTAGCGCAGATACTCAGTGTTTT
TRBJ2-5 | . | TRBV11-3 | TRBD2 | CASSLPPGGQETQYF | TGTGCCAGCAGCTTACCCCCGGGGGGCCAAGAGACCCAGTACTTC
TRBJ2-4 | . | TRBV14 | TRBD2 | CARSQDRLAGVGNIKYF | TGTGCCAGGAGCCAAGATCGTCTAGCGGGAGTTGGAAACATTAAGTACTTC
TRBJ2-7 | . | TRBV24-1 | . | CATSDPYEQYF | TGTGCCACCAGTGACCCTTACGAGCAGTACTTC
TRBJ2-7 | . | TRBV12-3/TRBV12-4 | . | CASSFLGSSSEQYF | TGTGCAAGCAGTTTTCTTGGGAGCTCCTCCGAGCAATACTTC
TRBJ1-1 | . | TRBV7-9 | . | CANSLRGGTEAFF | TGTGCCAACAGCTTACGAGGCGGAACTGAAGCTTTCTTT
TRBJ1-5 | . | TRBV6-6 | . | CASSDRGGQPQHF | TGTGCCAGCAGCGATAGGGGCGGTCAGCCCCAGCATTTT
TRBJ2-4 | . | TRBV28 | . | CACSLYPLVKNIQYF | TGTGCCTGCAGTTTATACCCCCTAGTTAAAAACATTCAGTACTTC
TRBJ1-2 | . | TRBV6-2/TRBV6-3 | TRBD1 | CASSYPGTGDYGYMF | TGTGCCAGCAGTTACCCCGGGACAGGGGACTATGGCTACATGTTC
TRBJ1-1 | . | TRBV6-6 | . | CASPSRRADTEALF | TGTGCCAGCCCCTCTAGGAGGGCGGACACTGAAGCTTTATTT
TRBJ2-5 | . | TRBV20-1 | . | CRATLTTRQETQYF | TGCAGAGCCACGCTTACGACGCGGCAAGAGACCCAGTACTTC
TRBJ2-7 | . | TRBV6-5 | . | CAISRTRSSYEQYF | TGTGCCATCAGTCGCACCCGGTCCTCATACGAGCAGTACTTC
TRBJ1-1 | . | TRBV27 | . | CAISLSGFGGHTEAFF | TGTGCCATCAGTTTATCGGGCTTCGGGGGCCACACTGAAGCTTTCTTT
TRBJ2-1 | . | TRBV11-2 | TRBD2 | CASSYGTSGLDEQLF | TGTGCCAGCAGCTATGGGACTAGCGGACTCGATGAGCAGTTATTC
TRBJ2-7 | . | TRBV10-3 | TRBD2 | CAISEAPSGDPYEQYF | TGTGCCATCAGTGAGGCGCCTAGCGGAGACCCCTACGAGCAGTACTTC
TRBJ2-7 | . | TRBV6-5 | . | CASKGWQHYEQYF | TGTGCCAGCAAAGGATGGCAGCACTACGAGCAGTACTTC
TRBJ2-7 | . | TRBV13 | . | CAISTLAGSSYEQYF | TGTGCCATCAGCACCCTGGCAGGGTCCTCCTACGAGCAGTATTTC
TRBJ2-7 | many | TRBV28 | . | CASSFSSAPQTQYF | TGTGCCAGCAGTTTTAGTAGCGCCCCCCAGACGCAGTACTTC
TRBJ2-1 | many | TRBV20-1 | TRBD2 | CSAQGFSGSLHEQFF | TGCAGTGCTCAGGGGTTTAGCGGGAGTCTCCATGAGCAGTTCTTC
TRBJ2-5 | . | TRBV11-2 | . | CASSTSDGQETHYF | TGTGCCAGCAGCACTTCCGACGGGCAAGAGACCCACTACTTC
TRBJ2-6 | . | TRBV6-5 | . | CASSYMLSGANVLTF | TGCGCCAGCAGTTACATGCTGAGTGGGGCCAACGTCCTGACTTTC
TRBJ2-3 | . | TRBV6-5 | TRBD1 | CAGNSQTGSSRDTQYF | TGTGCCGGCAATTCCCAGACAGGGTCTAGCAGAGATACGCAGTATTTC
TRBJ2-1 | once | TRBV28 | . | CASSLGGKYNEQFF | TGTGCCAGCAGTTTGGGTGGGAAGTACAATGAACAGTTCTTC
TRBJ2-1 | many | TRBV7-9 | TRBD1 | CASSLDPAGGESDEQFF | TGTGCCAGCAGCTTAGATCCGGCAGGGGGTGAATCGGATGAGCAGTTCTTC
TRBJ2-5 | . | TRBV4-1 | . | CASSPDREWETQYF | TGCGCCAGCAGCCCCGACCGGGAGTGGGAGACACAGTACTTC
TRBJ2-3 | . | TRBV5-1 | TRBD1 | CASSTDRGLINQPQYF | TGCGCCAGCAGTACTGACAGGGGCCTTATCAATCAGCCCCAGTATTTT
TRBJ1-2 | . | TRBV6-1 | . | CASSVVADGAYGYIF | .
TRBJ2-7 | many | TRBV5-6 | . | CASSLVGTYEQYF | TGTGCCAGCAGCTTGGTGGGGACCTACGAGCAGTACTTC
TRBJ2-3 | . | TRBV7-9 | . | CTSSLGASVLLSTDTQYF | TGTACCAGCAGCTTAGGGGCTAGCGTTCTTCTTAGCACAGATACGCAGTATTTT
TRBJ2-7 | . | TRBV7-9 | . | CASSGGTSRSGQYF | TGTGCCAGCAGCGGGGGAACTAGCCGGTCTGGGCAGTACTTC
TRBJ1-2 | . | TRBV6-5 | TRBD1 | CASNRTQLTGGDYGYTF | TGTGCCAGCAACCGGACACAACTGACAGGGGGGGACTATGGCTACACCTTC
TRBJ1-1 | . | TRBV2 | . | CACNQGNTKAFF | TGTGCCTGCAACCAGGGTAACACTAAAGCTTTCTTT
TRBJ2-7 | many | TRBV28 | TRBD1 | CASSRLRDRGNEQYF | TGTGCCAGCAGTCGCCTTCGGGACAGGGGTAACGAGCAGTACTTC